This T cell receptor (beta chain) was identified during a study of T cell responses to AZD1222 COVID-19 vaccine. TCRdb's copy holds only in-frame clones and misses some; the assay was immunoSEQ multiplex PCR. The sample records around 130,000 clones, about 93% being singletons. The germline V gene has CDR1 SGHKS and CDR2 YYEKEE (reference sequence). This CDR3 comprises 18 residues. Trimming removed 2 bases from V and 5 bases from J; junction bases left unmatched: 17. The rearrangement uses TRBV5-5 and TRBJ1-2; TRBD1 aligns across 8 bases. The source material was peripheral blood, sampled on day 0 of AZD1222 vaccination. The receptor comes from an adult in good health. In DNA, the CDR3 is TGTGCCAGCAGCTTCATCCCCCAAACCGGGACAGGCGAATATGGCTACACCTTC. Its translation: CASSFIPQTGTGEYGYTF.